This T cell receptor beta chain was sequenced for a study of cytomegalovirus exposure and HLA in healthy donors. For the study at large: The approximately 120 validation repertoires, a later analysis reported, used the same platform as the roughly 610 first-cohort repertoires.

Assay: immunoSEQ multiplex PCR; the TCRdb copy retains only in-frame clones and omits some. The table records about 110,000 clones, 88% of them present only once. The study's findings and limits: Cytomegalovirus association was listed for 164 TCR beta chains. Later, an analysis found that TCR clusters from the first cohort tended to co-occur in the 90 to 150 validation repertoires. Both high specificity and high sensitivity reportedly marked the classifier's diagnosis of cytomegalovirus status.

About this clone: Its target is unknown.

The clonotype originates from a woman in her twenties or thirties in good health and CMV-seropositive. Sequences were obtained from PBMCs.

The DNA of the CDR3 is TGTGCCAGCAGCGTAGTGGCAGCGGCGGTAGATACGCAGTATTTT. Translating gives CASSVVAAAVDTQYF. The chain links TRBV9 to TRBJ2-3; D is perhaps TRBD2 (5 bases). CDR3 length: 15 residues. Deletions cut 0 bases from V and 5 bases from J, with 13 bases between. Germline V gene data show CDR1 as SGDLS and CDR2 as YYNGEE.